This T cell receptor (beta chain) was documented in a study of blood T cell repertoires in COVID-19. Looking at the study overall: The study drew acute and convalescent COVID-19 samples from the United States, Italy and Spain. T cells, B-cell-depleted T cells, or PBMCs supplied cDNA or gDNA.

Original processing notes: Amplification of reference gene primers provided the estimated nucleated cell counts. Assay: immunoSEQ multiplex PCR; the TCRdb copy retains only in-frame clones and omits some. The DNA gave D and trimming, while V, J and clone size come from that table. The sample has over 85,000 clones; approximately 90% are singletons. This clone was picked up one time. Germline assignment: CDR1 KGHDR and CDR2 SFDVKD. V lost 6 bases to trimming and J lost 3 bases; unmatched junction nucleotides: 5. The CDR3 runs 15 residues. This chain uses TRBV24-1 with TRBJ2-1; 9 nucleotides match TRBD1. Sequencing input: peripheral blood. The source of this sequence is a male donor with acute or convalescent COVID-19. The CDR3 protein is CATSLTGGLYNEQFF. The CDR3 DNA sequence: TGTGCCACCAGTCTGACAGGGGGACTCTACAATGAGCAGTTCTTC.